The TCR beta chain under discussion was sequenced for a study of T cell responses to AZD1222 COVID-19 vaccine. Clones were read by immunoSEQ multiplex PCR, and TCRdb kept only the in-frame ones, dropping some. This table has 150,000 or so clones, around 90% appearing once. This TCR derives from an adult in good health. The sample here was peripheral blood, taken on day 0 of AZD1222 vaccination.

The CDR3 is CSVDRRPISYEQYF. DNA of the CDR3: TGCAGCGTTGACCGGCGACCCATCTCCTACGAGCAGTACTTC. The chain employs TRBV29-1 and TRBJ2-7; D is unclear. This CDR3 region has 14 residues. Trimming took 3 bases from V and 0 from J, leaving 12 bases between them. Germline V gene data show CDR1 as SQVTM and CDR2 as ANQGSEA.